These 3 T cell receptor beta chains share one sample of origin, sequenced in a study of long-term antiretroviral therapy in people with HIV. A v3.0 immunoSEQ assay was performed at survey level. Assay: immunoSEQ multiplex PCR; the TCRdb copy retains only in-frame clones and omits some. This sample yields around 22,000 clones, of which 85% to 90% are seen a single time; 7% to 8% belongs to the top ten. Specimen: unsorted PBMCs, collected 1.8 years before starting antiretroviral therapy. Receptors originate from a woman in her 30s with HIV.

This clone was recorded a few times. This chain links TRBV4-1 with TRBJ1-6, with D perhaps TRBD1 (6 bases). Germline V gives CDR1 MGHRA, CDR2 YSYEKL. V was clipped by 1 base and J by 8 bases, with 12 bases between them. The CDR3 extends over 15 amino acids. The CDR3 DNA reads as TGCGCCAGCAGCCAAGGAAACAGGGTAGATTCACCCCTCCACTTT. This codes for CASSQGNRVDSPLHF.

This chain uses TRBV5-1 with TRBJ2-2, with D perhaps given as TRBD1 or TRBD2 (6 bases each). Germline assignment: CDR1 SGHRS and CDR2 YFSETQ. With 4 bases removed from V and 1 base from J, the gap between germline ends came to 8 bases. This CDR3 region has 14 residues. The CDR3 DNA is TGCGCCAGCAGCGGGGGGCGGAACACCGGGGAGCTGTTTTTT. It encodes CASSGGRNTGELFF.

The chain uses TRBV4-1 and TRBJ2-5; D is undetermined. Germline V gives CDR1 MGHRA, CDR2 YSYEKL. V dropped 1 base and J dropped 0 bases, with 9 bases sitting between them. This CDR3 spans 15 amino acids. The CDR3 DNA follows: TGCGCCAGCAGCCAAGGATCCCTGTACCAAGAGACCCAGTACTTC. The encoded protein is CASSQGSLYQETQYF.